This TCR beta chain was found in a study of early T cells in non-severe SARS-CoV-2 infection. Across the study: Unsorted whole blood bulk RNA was sequenced, with unpaired chains. Whole-study results and caveats: CD4 and private specificities were missed by VDJdb matching, which favored anti-spike CD8 responses.

Individual cDNA molecules carried attached unique molecular identifiers. One entry per CDR3 protein results from TCRdb running MiXCR on the 5' RACE reads. The sample has under 75,000 distinct CDR3 sequences; 13% are singletons. This CDR3 contains 14 residues. From germline, CDR1 is SEHNR and CDR2 FQNEAQ (reference sequence). V was clipped by 3 bases and J by 7 bases, with 13 bases between them. As for this clonotype: The antigen is unknown.

This sequence originates from an adult who was a healthcare worker with PCR-confirmed SARS-CoV-2 infection or an uninfected control (not recorded which). This chain connects TRBV7-9 to TRBJ2-1, with no clear D. What was sequenced was whole blood. The CDR3 DNA reads TGTGCCAGCAGCTTTTCTATTAACGGGAATGAGCAGTTCTTC. This encodes CASSFSINGNEQFF.